Following are 14 T cell receptor beta chains from one sample sequenced in a study of beta chain features in type 1 diabetes. The study reverse transcribed the entire isolated RNA, so it sequenced expressed TCRB transcripts. The assay was immunoSEQ multiplex PCR, and TCRdb's table has in-frame clones only and misses some. The sample has 860,000 or so clones, roughly 16% seen once. The sequencing sample was made of naive CD4+ T cells from blood. The receptors come from a woman aged 18-29 years in good health.

This clone showed up just a few times. The chain is built from TRBV6-5 and TRBJ2-5, with TRBD2 matching over 9 bases. The CDR3 contains 15 residues. Unmatched junction bases numbered 8, after V lost 5 bases and J lost 4 bases. Germline CDR1 MNHEY, CDR2 SVGAGI. In DNA, the CDR3 is TGTGCCAGCAGTATTAGCGGGAGTTACCGAGAGACCCAGTACTTC. It is translated as CASSISGSYRETQYF.

This clone was seen a few times. V and J are TRBV5-4 and TRBJ2-7, with TRBD1 matching over 10 bases. This CDR3 comprises 13 residues. With 4 bases clipped from V and 5 bases from J, the junction kept 3 bases outside the gene matches. The germline V gene has CDR1 SGHNT and CDR2 YYREEE (reference sequence). The CDR3 DNA sequence: TGTGCCAGCAGCAGGACAGGGGGTAACGAGCAGTACTTC. Translating it yields CASSRTGGNEQYF.

The sample holds a few counts of this clone. The CDR3: CASSWGGAAETQYF. CDR3 in DNA: TGTGCCAGCAGCTGGGGGGGAGCGGCCGAGACCCAGTACTTC. V usage is TRBV5-4 and J usage is TRBJ2-5, with 7 bases lining up with TRBD2. Unmatched junction bases numbered 7, after V lost 3 bases and J lost 5 bases. Per the germline V gene, CDR1 is SGHNT and CDR2 is YYREEE (reference sequence). CDR3 size: 14 residues.

The chain couples TRBV9 to TRBJ2-1, with 10 positions matching TRBD2. CDR1 is SGDLS and CDR2 is YYNGEE in the germline V gene. V trimming: 7 bases; J trimming: 8 bases; junction bases outside the gene matches: 9. CDR3 length: 14 amino acids. As DNA, the CDR3 is TGTGCCAGCGCTGTAAGCGGGAGGGCCGATGAGCAGTTCTTC. It encodes CASAVSGRADEQFF.

The chain links TRBV18 to TRBJ1-2; D might be TRBD1 (5 bases). CDR1 is KGHSH and CDR2 is LQKENI in the germline V gene. The V end lost 3 bases, the J end lost 2 bases, and 7 bases lay between the germline ends. This CDR3 has 13 residues. The CDR3 loop is CASSPDKNYGYTF. For the CDR3, the DNA is TGTGCCAGCTCACCGGACAAGAACTATGGCTACACCTTC.

This clone was seen a few times. The chain carries TRBV15 and TRBJ1-2; D is possibly TRBD1 (5 bases). Trimming shortened V by 3 bases and J by 6 bases, and 17 bases separated the two germline ends. Germline-derived CDR1 and CDR2 are LNHNV and YYDKDF (reference sequence). This CDR3 is built from 15 residues. CDR3 in DNA: TGTGCCACCAGCAGGGACACCCGGGCAGGCCATGGCTACACCTTC. Its protein is CATSRDTRAGHGYTF.

The genes are TRBV9 and TRBJ2-1, with TRBD1 identical over 7 bases. The CDR3 has 14 amino acids. Germline V gives CDR1 SGDLS, CDR2 YYNGEE. The V segment lost 3 bases and the J segment 5 bases; nucleotides outside the gene matches: 5. In nucleotides, the CDR3 is TGTGCCAGCAGCGCACAGACAGGGAACAATGAGCAGTTCTTC. Translation: CASSAQTGNNEQFF. Using reference TRBV9 and TRBJ2-1 for the parts outside the CDR3, the full variable domain is DSGVTQTPKHLITATGQRVTLRCSPRSGDLSVYWYQQSLDQGLQFLIQYYNGEERAKGNILERFSAQQFPDLHSELNLSSLELGDSALYFCASSAQTGNNEQFFGPGTRLTVL.

This clone was counted only a few times. This rearrangement joins TRBV7-2 to TRBJ1-1; TRBD1 aligns across 9 bases. Per germline, CDR1 SGHTA and CDR2 FQGNSA. V shed 5 bases and J 4 bases; nucleotides not matched to a gene: 8. CDR3 length: 15 amino acids. The DNA for the CDR3 is TGTGCCAGCAGCCCCCCGGGGGGACAGGGCACTGAAGCTTTCTTT. It codes for CASSPPGGQGTEAFF.

Only a few counts were recorded for this clone. Other DNA sequences in the same sample also yield this CDR3. The genes are TRBV7-2 and TRBJ2-7; TRBD2 agrees at 8 bases. Germline CDR1 reads SGHTA; CDR2 reads FQGNSA. The CDR3 consists of 14 residues. The junction had 3 bases not matched to a gene; V was cut back by 2 bases and J by 3 bases. In nucleotides, the CDR3 is TGTGCCAGCAGCTTAACTAGCGGAGACTACGAGCAGTACTTC. Its translation is CASSLTSGDYEQYF.

The rearrangement joins TRBV7-2 to TRBJ2-3; D not resolved. Trimming left V 7 bases short and J 2 bases short, with 13 bases between. This CDR3 spans 14 amino acids. Germline CDR1 reads SGHTA; CDR2 reads FQGNSA. The CDR3 spells CASMSRLFTDTQYF. The DNA for the CDR3 is TGTGCCAGCATGAGCCGATTATTCACAGATACGCAGTATTTT.

The chain joins TRBV4-3 to TRBJ2-7; maybe TRBD2 (5 bases). Trimming stripped 2 bases from V and 2 bases from J, with 13 bases between. CDR1 is LGHNA, CDR2 YSLEER, per germline. CDR3 size: 15 residues. CDR3 in DNA: TGCGCCAGCAGCCAATTAGCTAGCAGCACCTACGAGCAGTACTTC. Its protein product is CASSQLASSTYEQYF.

In its sample, this clone was seen a few times. The chain couples TRBV28 to TRBJ2-2; D gene uncertain. The germline V gene encodes CDR1 MDHEN and CDR2 SYDVKM. Trimming cost V 6 bases and J 4 bases, with 9 bases left between them. This CDR3 is built from 13 residues. The CDR3 DNA sequence: TGTGCCAGCAGCCCTGCGGCCACCGGGGAGCTGTTTTTT. It is translated as CASSPAATGELFF.

The sample holds a few counts of this clone. The chain has TRBV11-2 and TRBJ1-4; no definite D call. Trimming took off 0 bases at V and 8 bases at J, with 10 bases between the two ends. The CDR3 sequence is 14 residues long. CDR1 is SGHAT, CDR2 FQNNGV, per germline. The CDR3 loop reads CASSLDPAGEKLFF. As DNA, the CDR3 is TGTGCCAGCAGCTTAGACCCGGCCGGGGAAAAACTGTTTTTT.

The chain has TRBV19 and TRBJ1-1; D call uncertain. Germline assignment: CDR1 LNHDA and CDR2 SQIVND (reference sequence). The V end was cut by 6 bases, the J end by 4 bases, with 15 bases between. This CDR3 is 14 amino acids long. This CDR3 reads CASSGWGYGTEAFF. The CDR3 DNA follows: TGTGCCAGTAGCGGTTGGGGATATGGCACTGAAGCTTTCTTT.